Below, 29 T cell receptor beta chains from the same sample are listed, as sequenced in a study of T cell repertoires in cytomegalovirus infection. TCRdb re-analysed the reads in MiXCR, keeping a single row per CDR3 protein. The table includes hundreds of thousands of distinct CDR3 sequences, around 29% detected once. The antigens these receptors bind are not known. Sequencing used cultured CD8+ T cells from PBMCs, obtained from culture after CMV antigen stimulation. The receptor source for this set is a human donor in good health (CMV status not recorded). Some clones in this sample may be carry-over from other donors' samples.

This clonotype was seen only a few times. The genes are TRBV28 and TRBJ2-3; TRBD1 matches 9 bases. V was clipped by 4 bases and J by 2 bases; unmatched bases: 16. Germline CDR1 MDHEN, CDR2 SYDVKM. This CDR3 comprises 19 residues. The chain's CDR3 is CASSSLYTGQGGTTDTQYF. The CDR3 DNA is TGTGCCAGCAGTTCACTCTATACGGGACAGGGAGGGACCACAGATACGCAGTATTTT.

A remark on this clonotype: A much larger clone sits a single nucleotide away, making a read error possible. This chain uses TRBV7-2 with TRBJ2-7, with D possibly matching TRBD1 (5 bases). Trimming cost V 5 bases and J 0 bases, with 8 bases left between them. The CDR3 runs 13 residues. The germline CDR1 and CDR2 sequences are SGHTA and FQGNSA. The CDR3 nucleotides are TGTGCCAGCAGCCCGGACACCTCCTACGAGCAGTACTTC. Encoded protein: CASSPDTSYEQYF.

The chain joins TRBV6-1 to TRBJ2-5; D is unclear. This CDR3 has 13 amino acids. V shed 6 bases and J shed 3 bases, with 11 bases lying between them. CDR1 is MNHNS and CDR2 is SASEGT in the germline V gene. As DNA, the CDR3 is TGTGCCAGCAGCCACGGGCTCGAAGAGACCCAGTACTTC. This codes for CASSHGLEETQYF.

In this sample, this clonotype turned up once. The chain is built from TRBV9 and TRBJ2-7; maybe TRBD2 (6 bases). The CDR3 covers 15 residues. CDR1 is SGDLS and CDR2 is YYNGEE in the germline V gene. V lost 3 bases and J 5 bases, leaving 18 bases between the germline ends. The CDR3 region has the DNA TGTGCCAGCAGCGCCGAGGGACTTCCTAGCGACGAGCAGTACGTC. Its protein product is CASSAEGLPSDEQYV.

On this clonotype: This may stem from a read error, because a much larger clone lies one nucleotide away. The chain employs TRBV7-3 and TRBJ2-2; D remains unclear. Germline values: CDR1 SGHTA, CDR2 FQGTGA. This CDR3 region has 12 residues. This chain's CDR3 is CANSLDHGELFF. The CDR3 DNA is TGTGCCAACAGCTTAGATCACGGGGAGCTGTTTTTT. Full variable domain (missing parts from reference TRBV7-3 and TRBJ2-2): GAGVSQTPSNKVTEKGKYVELRCDPISGHTALYWYRQSLGQGPEFLIYFQGTGAADDSGLPNDRFFAVRPEGSVSTLKIQRTERGDSAVYLCANSLDHGELFFGEGSRLTVL.

This clonotype has a handful of counts. The chain couples TRBV15 to TRBJ1-4, with TRBD1 as a possible D gene (5 bases). The CDR3 runs to 16 residues. Trimming removed 3 bases from V and 0 bases from J, with 11 bases in between. Germline V gene data show CDR1 as LNHNV and CDR2 as YYDKDF (reference sequence). The CDR3 loop is CATSRAWGTTNEKLFF. The CDR3 coding sequence is TGTGCCACCAGCAGGGCCTGGGGGACAACTAATGAAAAACTGTTTTTT.

Note on this clonotype: The CDR3 does not close with the conserved phenylalanine or tryptophan, likely indicating a read error. V gene TRBV11-1 combines with J gene TRBJ2-5; D gene ambiguous. The CDR3 has 14 amino acids. Trimming removed 1 base from V and 1 base from J, with 7 bases in between. The germline gives CDR1 SGHAT, CDR2 FQDESV (reference sequence). The CDR3 sequence: CASSLETVQETQYS. The CDR3 nucleotides are TGTGCCAGCAGCTTAGAAACGGTCCAAGAGACCCAGTACTCC.

This clonotype was counted at least ten times. The CDR3 here is CASSYSTVNYGYTF. As DNA, the CDR3 is TGTGCCAGCAGTTACTCGACAGTTAACTATGGCTACACCTTC. The V gene is TRBV6-5, the J gene TRBJ1-2; TRBD1 might be the D (5 bases). CDR1 is MNHEY and CDR2 is SVGAGI in the germline V gene. V was pared by 0 bases and J by 1 base, with 6 bases between. This CDR3 has 14 amino acids.

This clonotype has just a few counts. The chain couples TRBV10-3 to TRBJ2-5; 11 bases line up with TRBD2. Looked up from germline, CDR1 is ENHRY and CDR2 is SYGVKD. The CDR3 contains 15 residues. V lost 6 bases and J lost 6; bases outside the gene matches: 9. CDR3 region: CAIRTLAGDAKTQYF. CDR3 DNA: TGTGCCATCAGGACACTAGCGGGGGATGCAAAGACCCAGTACTTC.

The chain employs TRBV16 and TRBJ1-2, with no clear D. The length of the CDR3 is 17 residues. Trimming removed 3 bases at V and 3 bases at J, with 20 bases between. Per germline, CDR1 KGHSY and CDR2 FQNENV. The CDR3 region is CASSHPTWAPGDYGYTF. CDR3 nucleotides: TGTGCCAGCAGCCACCCTACGTGGGCTCCTGGGGACTATGGCTACACCTTC.

This clonotype was counted at least ten times. The chain uses TRBV12-3 or TRBV12-4 and TRBJ1-3, with D possibly TRBD1 on 6 matching bases. V was clipped by 4 bases and J by 6 bases, with 16 bases between them. The length of the CDR3 is 15 residues. CDR3 amino acids: CASSSRTAVENTIYF. In DNA form, the CDR3 reads TGTGCCAGCAGTTCACGGACAGCCGTGGAAAACACCATATATTTT.

This clonotype was seen only a few times. The chain employs TRBV18 and TRBJ2-1; 7 nucleotides match TRBD1. Germline V CDR1 and CDR2: KGHSH, LQKENI. The CDR3 is 14 residues long. With V trimmed by 3 bases and J by 7 bases, 6 bases remained unmatched. CDR3 region: CASSPSRGQNEQFF. Here the CDR3 DNA reads TGTGCCAGCTCACCTAGTAGGGGGCAAAATGAGCAGTTCTTC. Filled out from reference TRBV18 and TRBJ2-1, the complete variable domain reads NAGVMQNPRHLVRRRGQEARLRCSPMKGHSHVYWYRQLPEEGLKFMVYLQKENIIDESGMPKERFSAEFPKEGPSILRIQQVVRGDSAAYFCASSPSRGQNEQFFGPGTRLTVL.

This clonotype was seen more than once but under ten times. The chain has TRBV4-2 and TRBJ1-5; D may be TRBD1 (5 bases). The CDR3 has 16 amino acids. V lost 4 bases and J 0 bases, leaving 13 bases between the germline ends. The germline V gene has CDR1 LGHNA and CDR2 YNFKEQ. The DNA for the CDR3 is TGTGCCAGCAGCCTAAAAGGGGTATATAGCAATCAGCCCCAGCATTTT. It translates to CASSLKGVYSNQPQHF.

This clonotype has a handful of counts. The genes are TRBV7-9 and TRBJ1-4, with D hard to call. Germline assignment: CDR1 SEHNR and CDR2 FQNEAQ (reference sequence). The CDR3 totals 15 residues. Trimming stripped 6 bases from V and 1 base from J, with 12 bases between. The CDR3 nucleotides are TGTGCCAGCAGTGTCGACCGGGGAACTAATGAAAAACTGTTTTTT. Its protein product is CASSVDRGTNEKLFF.

The J gene is TRBJ1-2, the V gene TRBV7-9; D call uncertain. In germline, CDR1 is SEHNR, CDR2 FQNEAQ (reference sequence). The V and J ends lost 7 bases and 6 bases respectively, with 18 bases between them. The CDR3 extends over 14 amino acids. The CDR3 DNA follows: TGTGCCAGCAATTCGGGCCTGTTCGGGGATGGCTACACCTTC. Translation: CASNSGLFGDGYTF. The full variable domain, rest sourced from reference TRBV7-9 and TRBJ1-2, is DTGVSQNPRHKITKRGQNVTFRCDPISEHNRLYWYRQTLGQGPEFLTYFQNEAQLEKSRLLSDRFSAERPKGSFSTLEIQRTEQGDSAMYLCASNSGLFGDGYTFGSGTRLTVV.

V usage is TRBV4-3 and J usage is TRBJ1-4; D remains unclear. This CDR3 is 15 amino acids long. Trimming took 2 bases from V and 6 from J, leaving 13 bases between them. The germline CDR1 and CDR2 sequences are LGHNA and YSLEER. The CDR3 protein is CASSQSPKKDEKLFF. CDR3 nucleotides: TGCGCCAGCAGCCAAAGTCCCAAGAAAGATGAAAAACTGTTTTTT.

The J gene is TRBJ2-3, the V gene TRBV9; D tentatively fits TRBD1 or TRBD2 (6 bases each). CDR3 size: 14 residues. Germline V gene data show CDR1 as SGDLS and CDR2 as YYNGEE. V was clipped by 3 bases and J by 4 bases, with 12 bases between them. The DNA for the CDR3 is TGTGCCAGCAGCGGGGGGGCCAAGGCAGATACGCAGTATTTT. The encoded protein is CASSGGAKADTQYF.

The genes are TRBV6-2 or TRBV6-3 and TRBJ2-7; TRBD2 is a possible D gene (6 bases). Trimming left V 7 bases short and J 1 base short, with 14 bases between. CDR1 MNHEY and CDR2 SVGEGT come from the germline V gene. The CDR3 contains 14 residues. The CDR3 DNA sequence: TGTGCCAGCACTATGGGGACTCTTTCCTACGAGCAGTACGTC. Translation: CASTMGTLSYEQYV.

In its sample, this clonotype was seen a few times. The chain has TRBV19 and TRBJ1-2; D perhaps matches TRBD1 (5 bases). Trimming removed 3 bases from V and 1 base from J, with 12 bases in between. This CDR3 is 15 amino acids long. Germline assignment: CDR1 LNHDA and CDR2 SQIVND (reference sequence). The CDR3 bases are TGTGCCAGTAGTATCGGGACGGCAGTTAACTATGGCTACACCTTC. As protein: CASSIGTAVNYGYTF.

At least ten counts were recorded for this clonotype. V gene TRBV6-2 or TRBV6-3 combines with J gene TRBJ1-1, with D unresolved. Per the germline V gene, CDR1 is MNHEY and CDR2 is SVGEGT. Trimming cost V 3 bases and J 4 bases, with 9 bases left between them. The CDR3 is 13 residues long. CDR3 bases: TGTGCCAGCAGTTATAATCGGGGCACTGAAGCTTTCTTT. Its protein is CASSYNRGTEAFF.

This clonotype appeared many times. V usage is TRBV7-2 and J usage is TRBJ2-7; a possible D gene is TRBD1 (6 bases). This CDR3 has 14 residues. V was pared by 3 bases and J by 0 bases, with 9 bases between. Germline V gene sequence: CDR1 SGHTA, CDR2 FQGNSA. The CDR3 loop reads CASSLGRGSYEQYF. The DNA of the CDR3 is TGTGCCAGCAGCTTGGGCAGGGGCTCCTACGAGCAGTACTTC.

The J gene is TRBJ2-1, the V gene TRBV20-1; TRBD1 matches 9 bases. This CDR3 is 16 amino acids long. CDR1 is DFQATT, CDR2 SNEGSKA, per germline (reference sequence). Unmatched junction bases numbered 12, after V lost 6 bases and J lost 3 bases. The DNA of the CDR3 is TGCAGTGCCACCCGGGCGGGACAGGGTTTCTACAATGAGCAGTTCTTC. Residues: CSATRAGQGFYNEQFF.

CDR3 sequence: CASSLGGTLTGNTIYF. In nucleotides, the CDR3 is TGTGCCAGCAGCTTGGGAGGTACTTTGACTGGAAACACCATATATTTT. The chain joins TRBV5-4 to TRBJ1-3; D not resolved. Germline lookup yields CDR1 SGHNT and CDR2 YYREEE (reference sequence). V was clipped by 0 bases and J by 2 bases, with 12 bases between them. This CDR3 comprises 16 residues.

This clonotype was seen at least ten times. V usage is TRBV6-1 and J usage is TRBJ1-2, with 10 bases identical to TRBD1. This CDR3 has 13 amino acids. The ends lost 4 bases at V and 8 bases at J; junction bases unmatched: 4. Per germline, CDR1 MNHNS and CDR2 SASEGT. This chain's CDR3 is CASSGDRGGGYTF. The CDR3 DNA reads as TGTGCCAGCAGTGGGGACAGGGGAGGAGGCTACACCTTC.

This clonotype was detected a few times. CDR3 nucleotides: TGCAGTGCTAAAGTAGGACGGCAGCCCCAGCATTTT. It yields the protein CSAKVGRQPQHF. V usage is TRBV20-1 and J usage is TRBJ1-5; D is unclear. The CDR3 covers 12 residues. Germline V gives CDR1 DFQATT, CDR2 SNEGSKA (reference sequence). V was cut by 4 bases and J by 7 bases, with 11 bases left in between.

This chain links TRBV4-1 with TRBJ2-7; maybe TRBD2 (7 bases). Germline lookup yields CDR1 MGHRA and CDR2 YSYEKL. V was shortened by 1 base and J by 5 bases, with 21 bases between the two germline ends. The CDR3 loop spans 17 amino acids. The CDR3 protein is CASSQAPLAGAFNEQYF. The CDR3 bases are TGCGCCAGCAGCCAAGCCCCCTTGGCGGGGGCCTTTAACGAGCAGTACTTC.

V usage is TRBV7-9 and J usage is TRBJ2-7; 10 positions agree with TRBD1. Germline assignment: CDR1 SEHNR and CDR2 FQNEAQ (reference sequence). The V gene end was trimmed by 5 bases and the J gene end by 6 bases; junction bases not matched to a gene: 4. CDR3 size: 13 residues. The CDR3 here is CASSTGTGVEQYF. In DNA form, the CDR3 reads TGTGCCAGCAGCACCGGGACAGGGGTCGAGCAGTACTTC.

In this sample, this clonotype turned up many times. This chain joins TRBV5-1 and TRBJ1-2; 7 positions agree with TRBD1. V lost 5 bases to trimming and J lost 8 bases; unmatched junction nucleotides: 9. This CDR3 spans 13 amino acids. Germline assignment: CDR1 SGHRS and CDR2 YFSETQ. In DNA, the CDR3 is TGCGCCAGCAGTTTCGACAGGGTGGACGGCTACACCTTC. As protein: CASSFDRVDGYTF.

The chain links TRBV6-6 to TRBJ1-1; unclear D gene. Germline values: CDR1 MNHNY, CDR2 SVGAGI (reference sequence). The CDR3 covers 13 residues. Trimming removed 6 bases from V and 1 base from J, with 9 bases in between. The CDR3 DNA follows: TGTGCCAGCAGGCAAACTACGAACACTGAAGCTTTCTTT. Amino acids: CASRQTTNTEAFF.